Following are 21 T cell receptor beta chains from one sample sequenced in a study of blood T cell repertoires in COVID-19 (dated by TCRdb to 2018 to 2021). The library was produced with the immunoSEQ multiplex PCR assay. TCRdb re-hosts the immuneACCESS table, in-frame sequences only. Its copies lack some clones; in the studies checked, an unresolved V gene accounts for under half of them, and the cause for the rest is not known. Counted in this sample were about 71,000 clones; 90% of them appeared once. The top ten clones comprise 0.65% to 0.9% of the sample. The sequenced material came from peripheral blood. These receptor sequences come from a woman aged 80 or over with acute or convalescent COVID-19.

The chain links TRBV6-2 or TRBV6-3 to TRBJ1-5; 7 bases are shared with TRBD1. There are 14 residues in the CDR3. From germline, CDR1 is MNHEY and CDR2 SVGEGT. Trimming at V came to 5 bases and at J to 6 bases, leaving 7 bases not matched to a gene. As DNA, the CDR3 is TGTGCCAGCAGTCCGACAGGGAAGATTCAGCCCCAGCATTTT. Residues: CASSPTGKIQPQHF.

The chain employs TRBV5-1 and TRBJ1-3; D perhaps matches TRBD1 (5 bases). Deletions cut 2 bases from V and 1 base from J, with 10 bases between. The CDR3 has 15 amino acids. CDR1 and CDR2 from the germline V gene are SGHRS and YFSETQ. The CDR3 DNA sequence: TGCGCCAGCAGCTTACCCAGGGCATCTGGAAACACCATATATTTT. This gives the protein CASSLPRASGNTIYF.

Only one count was recorded for this clone. V gene TRBV6-2 or TRBV6-3 combines with J gene TRBJ2-5; weak D call: TRBD1 (5 bases). The CDR3 is made up of 16 amino acids. Trimming stripped 1 base from V and 3 bases from J, with 15 bases between. Germline loops: CDR1 MNHEY, CDR2 SVGEGT. Here the CDR3 DNA reads TGTGCCAGCAGTTACTTATTCGCAGGGAATAAAGAGACCCAGTACTTC. Translated: CASSYLFAGNKETQYF.

The rearrangement links TRBV12-3 or TRBV12-4 to TRBJ1-4; D ambiguous. The CDR3 extends over 12 amino acids. The V end lost 6 bases, the J end lost 7 bases, and 9 bases lay between the germline ends. The CDR3 DNA reads TGTGCCAGCAGCTCCACTGGTGAAAAACTGTTTTTT. Protein: CASSSTGEKLFF.

This chain links TRBV9 with TRBJ2-1; TRBD2 aligns across 13 bases. Germline V gene lookup returns CDR1 SGDLS and CDR2 YYNGEE. J gave up 0 bases and V 4 bases, and 4 bases lay outside the gene matches. The CDR3 has 17 amino acids. The DNA of the CDR3 is TGTGCCAGCAGCAGACTAGCGGGGGGCCTCTCCTACAATGAGCAGTTCTTC. This gives the protein CASSRLAGGLSYNEQFF.

This rearrangement joins TRBV24-1 to TRBJ1-2; the match to TRBD1 covers 7 bases. This CDR3 is built from 20 residues. Germline loops: CDR1 KGHDR, CDR2 SFDVKD. The ends lost 4 bases at V and 0 bases at J; junction bases unmatched: 19. For the CDR3, the DNA is TGTGCCACCAGTGACCCTTTGCGGACAGGTAGCCGAATATCTAACTATGGCTACACCTTC. It codes for CATSDPLRTGSRISNYGYTF.

The chain carries TRBV9 and TRBJ1-2, with 10 bases aligning to TRBD1. The CDR3 extends over 16 amino acids. Unmatched junction bases numbered 7, after V lost 4 bases and J lost 1 base. The V gene's germline CDR1 is SGDLS and CDR2 YYNGEE. CDR3 sequence: CASSLTGTGDNYGYTF. CDR3 nucleotide sequence: TGTGCCAGCAGCTTGACCGGGACAGGGGATAACTATGGCTACACCTTC.

The chain links TRBV7-2 to TRBJ1-3; possibly TRBD1 for D (5 bases). This CDR3 spans 13 amino acids. Germline V gene lookup returns CDR1 SGHTA and CDR2 FQGNSA. V shed 6 bases and J shed 0 bases, with 6 bases lying between them. CDR3: CASRTASGNTIYF. CDR3 nucleotides: TGTGCCAGCAGGACAGCCTCTGGAAACACCATATATTTT.

The genes are TRBV5-1 and TRBJ2-1, with 8 bases fitting TRBD1. With V trimmed by 1 base and J by 8 bases, 8 bases remained unmatched. Germline V CDR1 and CDR2: SGHRS, YFSETQ. CDR3 length equals 15 residues. CDR3 in DNA: TGCGCCAGCAGCTTGACCGCCGCAGGGGGCGATGAGCAGTTCTTC. Protein product: CASSLTAAGGDEQFF.

The chain uses TRBV27 and TRBJ2-7; 8 nucleotides line up with TRBD2. CDR1 MNHEY and CDR2 SMNVEV come from the germline V gene (reference sequence). This CDR3 has 13 amino acids. The CDR3: CAESGGQSYEQYF. CDR3 DNA sequence: TGTGCAGAGAGCGGGGGCCAATCCTACGAGCAGTACTTC.

V usage is TRBV5-4 and J usage is TRBJ2-6; the D is unclear. Germline V CDR1 and CDR2: SGHNT, YYREEE (reference sequence). The CDR3 runs to 17 residues. Trimming pared 1 base from V and 2 bases from J, leaving 13 bases between. In nucleotides, the CDR3 is TGTGCCAGCAGCTTGCCGCCAGGTTTCCCTGGGGCCAACGTCCTGACTTTC. Its translation is CASSLPPGFPGANVLTF.

V is TRBV7-9 and J is TRBJ2-5; TRBD1 matches 11 bases. The V gene's germline CDR1 is SEHNR and CDR2 FQNEAQ (reference sequence). The CDR3 loop spans 15 amino acids. V lost 4 bases and J lost 3; bases outside the gene matches: 4. The CDR3 DNA reads as TGTGCCAGCAGCTCATGGACAGGGGGCGAAGAGACCCAGTACTTC. It encodes CASSSWTGGEETQYF.

The chain carries TRBV7-9 and TRBJ1-5; weak D call: TRBD1 (5 bases). The CDR3 runs to 14 residues. Germline lookup yields CDR1 SEHNR and CDR2 FQNEAQ (reference sequence). V lost 4 bases to trimming and J lost 7 bases, with 14 bases between them. The CDR3 reads CASSSRGLGQPQHF. CDR3 sequence (DNA): TGTGCCAGCAGCTCAAGGGGCTTGGGGCAGCCCCAGCATTTT.

The V gene is TRBV7-2, the J gene TRBJ2-7, with D perhaps TRBD2 (6 bases). From germline, CDR1 is SGHTA and CDR2 FQGNSA. CDR3 length: 13 amino acids. Trimming took 2 bases from V and 4 from J, leaving 9 bases between them. CDR3 nucleotide sequence: TGTGCCAGCAGCTTATACCGGGGGTACGAGCAGTACTTC. Encoded protein: CASSLYRGYEQYF.

This chain uses TRBV9 with TRBJ2-7; 7 bases are shared with TRBD2. With 3 bases clipped from V and 2 bases from J, the junction kept 8 bases outside the gene matches. The CDR3 has 15 amino acids. Looked up from germline, CDR1 is SGDLS and CDR2 is YYNGEE. The CDR3 region is CASSGGRENPYEQYF. The CDR3 DNA follows: TGTGCCAGCAGCGGGGGGAGGGAAAATCCCTACGAGCAGTACTTC.

This rearrangement joins TRBV5-1 to TRBJ2-1; D may be TRBD1 (6 bases). CDR3 size: 12 residues. Germline-derived CDR1 and CDR2 are SGHRS and YFSETQ. Trimming cost V 3 bases and J 9 bases, with 10 bases left between them. The CDR3 nucleotides read TGCGCCAGCAGCTCCCAGGGGACTGAGCAGTTCTTC. The encoded protein is CASSSQGTEQFF.

V is TRBV6-5 and J is TRBJ1-1; a weak D match, TRBD1 (6 bases). The ends were cut back, 6 bases at V and 2 bases at J, with 13 bases in the middle. The CDR3 contains 14 residues. Germline V gene lookup returns CDR1 MNHEY and CDR2 SVGAGI. The CDR3 region has the DNA TGTGCCAGCAGGTGGACAGACGCAAACACTGAAGCTTTCTTT. It is translated as CASRWTDANTEAFF.

The chain has TRBV29-1 and TRBJ1-4; D is unclear. Trimming pared 4 bases from V and 8 bases from J, leaving 8 bases between. The CDR3 contains 11 residues. The germline V gene encodes CDR1 SQVTM and CDR2 ANQGSEA. CDR3 protein: CSVVRQEKLFF. The CDR3 nucleotides read TGCAGCGTTGTGAGGCAAGAAAAACTGTTTTTT.

This rearrangement joins TRBV4-2 to TRBJ2-3, with 11 bases that match TRBD2. Germline V CDR1 and CDR2: LGHNA, YNFKEQ. Trimming removed 4 bases from V and 1 base from J; junction bases left unmatched: 4. This CDR3 contains 16 residues. For the CDR3, the DNA is TGTGCCAGCAGCCGATCGACTAGCGGGGGCACAGATACGCAGTATTTT. It specifies CASSRSTSGGTDTQYF.

The chain employs TRBV11-2 and TRBJ2-7, with no clear D. The CDR3 runs to 11 residues. V was trimmed by 4 bases and J by 6 bases, leaving 7 bases between them. CDR1 and CDR2 from the germline V gene are SGHAT and FQNNGV. CDR3 DNA: TGTGCCAGCAGCTACGTCGGCGAGCAGTACTTC. Translated: CASSYVGEQYF.

V and J are TRBV28 and TRBJ2-7; TRBD2 is a possible D gene (6 bases). This CDR3 is 15 amino acids long. V shed 7 bases and J shed 3 bases, with 19 bases lying between them. In germline, CDR1 is MDHEN, CDR2 SYDVKM. The CDR3: CASTLGGVGHYEQYF. CDR3 coding DNA: TGTGCCAGCACTTTGGGGGGAGTAGGCCACTACGAGCAGTACTTC.